This TCR beta chain was retrieved from a study of CXCR3-negative and CXCR3-positive naive CD8 T cells. Study-level findings and limits: Against CXCR3-negative naive cells, CXCR3-positive naive cells showed more hydrophobic TRB CDR3s. Comparison of naive CXCR3-negative and CXCR3-positive cells revealed similar TRBV-TRBJ usage, while memory cells differed. For memory CD8+ cells diversity was much lower, but both naive subsets had comparably high diversity.

The germline gives CDR1 DFQATT, CDR2 SNEGSKA (reference sequence). The CDR3 totals 12 residues. With regard to this clonotype: As yet, its antigen is unknown.

Each TRB cDNA library was prepared by 5' RACE (with UMI labels). TCRdb reworked the 5' RACE reads into one entry per CDR3 protein, no DNA. The sample yields about 60,000 distinct CDR3 sequences, of which the top ten take up roughly 0.58%. The chain carries TRBV20-1 and TRBJ2-2; TCRdb calls TRBD1, which cannot be checked without DNA. Specimen: naive CXCR3+ CD8+ T cells from blood. Subset here: CD45RO-CCR7+CD27+CD95- naive CD8+ T cells expressing CXCR3 (TNR3+). The sequence was obtained from a human donor in good health. Some clones in this sample may be carry-over from other donors' samples. This chain's CDR3 is CSADARTGELFF.